The sequence of this T cell receptor (beta chain) was determined in a study of T cells in Graves' hyperthyroidism and ophthalmopathy. TCR beta CDR3 regions were amplified from RNA. TCR CDR3 regions were first amplified by RT-PCR with HTBI primers. TCRdb re-derived calls from the multiplex PCR reads in MiXCR, one entry per CDR3 protein. The sample has 600,000 to 800,000 distinct CDR3 sequences, about a third seen once; the top ten hold around 30%. Concerning this clonotype itself: One base away lies a much larger clone, so this may be a sequencing read error.

The CDR3 totals 15 residues. The ends lost 3 bases at V and 6 bases at J; junction bases unmatched: 10. CDR1 and CDR2 from the germline V gene are LNHDA and SQIVND (reference sequence). The origin of this receptor is a woman between 40 and 50 years old with Graves' hyperthyroidism. Sequences were obtained from blood. This chain uses TRBV19 with TRBJ1-1; 7 bases are a match to TRBD1. Here the CDR3 reads CASSMSTGSFSEAFF. As DNA, the CDR3 is TGTGCCAGTAGTATGTCGACAGGGTCGTTCTCTGAAGCTTTCTTT.